The 31 T cell receptor beta chains below come from one sample, sequenced in a study of Ad26.COV2.S vaccination and SARS-CoV-2 variants. Data came from immunoSEQ multiplex PCR; TCRdb stores just in-frame clones and leaves some out. The top ten hold around 10% of the sample, which has roughly 240,000 clones, around 87% seen once. The sample's treatment: 15 to 20 received Ad26.COV2.S at low or high dose, single or two shots; about 5 received placebo; per-sample allocation not given. Vaccine and placebo recipients were sampled on day 63 after the first injection. The sequencing used peripheral blood, collected in a trial of Ad26.COV2.S vaccine versus placebo. Receptors were obtained from a person between 18 and 65 years old who received the Ad26.COV2.S COVID-19 vaccine or a placebo.

The chain employs TRBV30 and TRBJ2-5; either TRBD1 or TRBD2 may supply D (5 bases each). Germline loops: CDR1 GTSNPN, CDR2 SVGIG (reference sequence). This CDR3 region has 14 residues. V lost 3 bases and J lost 3, with 14 bases in between. DNA for the CDR3: TGTGCCTGGAGCACCGGGACGGCCAAAGAGACCCAGTACTTC. The encoded protein is CAWSTGTAKETQYF.

V usage is TRBV7-2 and J usage is TRBJ2-6; D is perhaps TRBD1 (5 bases). The CDR3 runs 15 residues. Looked up from germline, CDR1 is SGHTA and CDR2 is FQGNSA. The V end lost 5 bases, the J end lost 4 bases, and 12 bases lay between the germline ends. CDR3 DNA: TGTGCCAGCAGCGATCAGGGAACCGGGGCCAACGTCCTGACTTTC. Translated, it gives CASSDQGTGANVLTF.

The V and J genes are TRBV28 and TRBJ1-5; 7 nucleotides line up with TRBD1. The CDR3 has 14 residues. The germline CDR1 and CDR2 sequences are MDHEN and SYDVKM. With 6 bases clipped from V and 2 bases from J, the junction kept 4 bases outside the gene matches. The CDR3 bases are TGTGCCAGCAGCTCAGGGGGGGGCAATCAGCCCCAGCATTTT. This translates into CASSSGGGNQPQHF.

This clone has only a few counts. The V call is TRBV30, the J call TRBJ1-2; 7 bases line up with TRBD1. The CDR3 covers 15 residues. Looked up from germline, CDR1 is GTSNPN and CDR2 is SVGIG (reference sequence). The V gene end was trimmed by 3 bases and the J gene end by 1 base; junction bases not matched to a gene: 8. The CDR3 spells CAWRKGGQSNYGYTF. The CDR3 DNA reads as TGTGCCTGGAGAAAGGGGGGACAGAGTAACTATGGCTACACCTTC.

The rearrangement uses TRBV12-3 or TRBV12-4 and TRBJ2-1; possibly TRBD2 for D (5 bases). The CDR3 covers 13 residues. Trimming cost V 3 bases and J 4 bases, with 7 bases left between them. The CDR3 loop is CASSFRDYNEQFF. The CDR3 DNA follows: TGTGCCAGCAGTTTTCGGGATTACAATGAGCAGTTCTTC.

The V and J genes are TRBV20-1 and TRBJ2-7, with a possible D match to TRBD1 (5 bases). Between the trimmed V and J ends, which lost 3 bases and 6 bases, there was a span of 15 bases. The CDR3 totals 13 residues. CDR1 and CDR2 from the germline V gene are DFQATT and SNEGSKA (reference sequence). CDR3 loop: CSASRPGWGEQYF. The CDR3 nucleotides are TGCAGTGCTAGTCGGCCAGGGTGGGGCGAGCAGTACTTC.

The chain combines TRBV24-1 with TRBJ1-2; D not certain. Looked up from germline, CDR1 is KGHDR and CDR2 is SFDVKD. The CDR3 is 14 residues long. Trimming left V 3 bases short and J 8 bases short, with 15 bases between. The CDR3 is CATSDPTRQLGYTF. The CDR3 coding sequence is TGTGCCACCAGTGATCCGACGCGGCAACTGGGCTACACCTTC.

Here the CDR3 reads CASSPRAGKVYEQYF. The CDR3 DNA is TGTGCCAGCAGCCCCCGAGCGGGGAAGGTTTACGAGCAGTACTTC. This sequence joins TRBV13 and TRBJ2-7, with TRBD2 identical over 7 bases. CDR1 and CDR2 (germline): PRHDT, FYEKMQ (reference sequence). The CDR3 loop spans 15 amino acids. With 5 bases clipped from V and 4 bases from J, the junction kept 11 bases outside the gene matches.

The rearrangement links TRBV14 to TRBJ1-1; D is uncertain. Trimming shortened V by 4 bases and J by 3 bases, and 9 bases separated the two germline ends. The CDR3 loop spans 13 amino acids. Germline V CDR1 and CDR2: SGHDN, FVKESK. The CDR3 sequence is CASSLRRDTEAFF. CDR3 nucleotide sequence: TGTGCCAGCAGCCTCCGACGGGACACTGAAGCTTTCTTT.

This sequence joins TRBV19 and TRBJ1-1; the D gene is possibly TRBD1 (6 bases). The V and J ends lost 5 bases and 7 bases respectively, with 17 bases between them. The CDR3 extends over 14 amino acids. CDR1 is LNHDA and CDR2 is SQIVND in the germline V gene (reference sequence). Here the CDR3 reads CASSLAGGAVEAFF. The DNA of the CDR3 is TGTGCCAGTAGTCTCGCTGGGGGGGCAGTTGAAGCTTTCTTT.

V gene TRBV3-1 (or the pseudogene TRBV3-2) combines with J gene TRBJ2-5; TRBD2 matches at 12 bases. This CDR3 has 16 residues. The germline V gene has CDR1 LGHDT and CDR2 YNNKEL (reference sequence). V lost 2 bases, J lost 0 bases, and 1 base stayed unmatched. For the CDR3, the DNA is TGTGCCAGCAGCCAAACTAGCGGGGGGCACCAAGAGACCCAGTACTTC. Translating gives CASSQTSGGHQETQYF.

The J gene is TRBJ2-5, the V gene TRBV28; tentative D call: TRBD1 (6 bases). This CDR3 comprises 15 residues. The germline V gene has CDR1 MDHEN and CDR2 SYDVKM. V lost 3 bases to trimming and J lost 2 bases, with 13 bases between them. CDR3 coding DNA: TGTGCCAGCAGTTTCCCGGACAGCCGACAAGAGACCCAGTACTTC. Amino acid sequence: CASSFPDSRQETQYF.

J is TRBJ2-7 and V is TRBV5-1; the D gene is possibly TRBD1 (6 bases). The CDR3 is 12 residues long. Trimming left V 4 bases short and J 6 bases short, with 11 bases between. CDR1 and CDR2 (germline): SGHRS, YFSETQ. DNA for the CDR3: TGCGCCAGCAGCGCACAGGGTGGCGAGCAGTACTTC. This translates into CASSAQGGEQYF.

This clone was observed a single time. V usage is TRBV27 and J usage is TRBJ2-5; D is unresolved. The CDR3 covers 13 residues. Trimming cost V 7 bases and J 1 base, with 10 bases left between them. Germline V CDR1 and CDR2: MNHEY, SMNVEV (reference sequence). The DNA for the CDR3 is TGTGCCAGCACCTGGGCAGGCCAAGAGACCCAGTACTTC. Its protein product is CASTWAGQETQYF.

The chain has TRBV13 and TRBJ2-2; 10 positions match TRBD1. The CDR3 is made up of 14 amino acids. J lost 7 bases, V lost 6 bases, and 5 bases had no gene match. Per germline, CDR1 PRHDT and CDR2 FYEKMQ (reference sequence). CDR3 DNA: TGTGCCAGCAGGCGACAGGGGGCTGGCGGGGAGCTGTTTTTT. This encodes CASRRQGAGGELFF.

This clone was found once. This rearrangement joins TRBV5-8 to TRBJ1-5, with a weak D call TRBD1 (5 bases). Per germline, CDR1 SGHTS and CDR2 YDEGEE. V lost 0 bases, J lost 0 bases, and 7 bases lay in between. The CDR3 consists of 15 residues. CDR3 region: CASSLGQHSNQPQHF. For the CDR3, the DNA is TGTGCCAGCAGCTTGGGACAGCATAGCAATCAGCCCCAGCATTTT.

The chain couples TRBV6-1 to TRBJ1-5, with D possibly TRBD1 on 6 matching bases. This CDR3 is 15 amino acids long. Germline lookup yields CDR1 MNHNS and CDR2 SASEGT. The V end was cut by 2 bases, the J end by 6 bases, with 14 bases between. Written as DNA, the CDR3 is TGTGCCAGCAGTGAATTCGGAGGGGGGGGTCAGCCCCAGCATTTT. It codes for CASSEFGGGGQPQHF.

The chain couples TRBV30 to TRBJ1-6; 7 bases map to TRBD1. The CDR3 extends over 14 amino acids. V was pared by 3 bases and J by 7 bases, with 6 bases of the junction left unmatched. Germline CDR1 reads GTSNPN; CDR2 reads SVGIG (reference sequence). Here the CDR3 reads CAWSVGTVNSPLHF. The CDR3, as DNA: TGTGCCTGGAGCGTAGGGACAGTCAATTCACCCCTCCACTTT.

The V call is TRBV7-9, the J call TRBJ2-5; TRBD2 agrees at 14 bases. Germline V lookup: CDR1 SEHNR, CDR2 FQNEAQ (reference sequence). The CDR3 consists of 15 residues. Trimming cost V 4 bases and J 5 bases; bases outside gene matches: 3. In DNA, the CDR3 is TGTGCCAGCAGCTGGACTAGCGGGAGGTCCGAGACCCAGTACTTC. This translates into CASSWTSGRSETQYF.

This rearrangement joins TRBV5-5 to TRBJ2-7; D is unresolved. Germline lookup yields CDR1 SGHKS and CDR2 YYEKEE (reference sequence). CDR3 length: 14 residues. Between the trimmed V and J ends, which lost 1 base and 2 bases, there was a span of 10 bases. CDR3 DNA: TGTGCCAGCAGCTTGCTCGCCGGTACCTACGAGCAGTACTTC. Translation gives CASSLLAGTYEQYF.

The chain links TRBV5-1 to TRBJ2-5; possibly TRBD1 for D (7 bases). Trimming stripped 4 bases from V and 5 bases from J, with 12 bases between. Germline lookup yields CDR1 SGHRS and CDR2 YFSETQ. The CDR3 runs 13 residues. CDR3 bases: TGCGCCAGCAGCCCGACAGGGAGGGAGACCCAGTACTTC. This encodes CASSPTGRETQYF.

The rearrangement joins TRBV19 to TRBJ2-5; 7 bases are shared with TRBD2. CDR1 and CDR2 (germline): LNHDA, SQIVND (reference sequence). The CDR3 length is 15 residues. The junction had 12 bases not matched to a gene; V was cut back by 6 bases and J by 5 bases. CDR3 in amino acids: CASSSIARGGETQYF. CDR3 nucleotides: TGTGCCAGTAGCTCCATAGCACGGGGAGGGGAGACCCAGTACTTC.

The genes are TRBV6-5 and TRBJ2-7; TRBD2 agrees at 9 bases. The CDR3 has 14 residues. Trimming took 11 bases from V and 1 from J; bases not matched to a gene: 9. Germline lookup yields CDR1 MNHEY and CDR2 SVGAGI. The CDR3 DNA sequence: TGTGCCGCCCGGACTAGCGCCGGATCCTACGAGCAGTACTTC. It specifies CAARTSAGSYEQYF.

This clone showed up just once. The chain couples TRBV3-1 (or the pseudogene TRBV3-2) to TRBJ2-7, with 7 nucleotides matching TRBD2. CDR1 LGHDT and CDR2 YNNKEL come from the germline V gene (reference sequence). The V and J ends lost 0 bases and 2 bases, in that order; junction bases with no gene match: 10. The CDR3 runs 17 residues. The CDR3 nucleotides read TGTGCCAGCAGCCAAGAGGGGGGGGGACTGCCCCCCTACGAGCAGTACTTC. Translated, it gives CASSQEGGGLPPYEQYF.

The chain couples TRBV9 to TRBJ2-1; D unclear. Germline CDR1 and CDR2: SGDLS and YYNGEE. Trimming took off 5 bases at V and 10 bases at J, with 10 bases between the two ends. The CDR3 extends over 11 amino acids. This CDR3 reads CASSSGWEQFF. The DNA for the CDR3 is TGTGCCAGCAGTTCTGGATGGGAGCAGTTCTTC.

The CDR3 loop reads CASSRRGMDTDTQYF. CDR3 DNA sequence: TGTGCCAGCAGCCGGAGGGGGATGGACACAGATACGCAGTATTTT. J is TRBJ2-3 and V is TRBV6-2 or TRBV6-3; possibly TRBD1 or TRBD2 for D (6 bases each). Trimming stripped 6 bases from V and 2 bases from J, with 15 bases between. The CDR3 loop spans 15 amino acids. The germline gives CDR1 MNHEY, CDR2 SVGEGT.

The chain combines TRBV14 with TRBJ2-5; D remains unclear. Trimming cost V 4 bases and J 7 bases, with 16 bases left between them. This CDR3 is built from 14 residues. The germline V gene encodes CDR1 SGHDN and CDR2 FVKESK. In DNA form, the CDR3 reads TGTGCCAGCAGCCCCGGTGACCAGCCAGGGACCCAGTACTTC. Translating it yields CASSPGDQPGTQYF.

The V call is TRBV7-2, the J call TRBJ1-1, with D perhaps TRBD1 (6 bases). The V gene lost 6 bases and the J gene lost 4 bases, with 15 bases spanning the gap. Germline loops: CDR1 SGHTA, CDR2 FQGNSA. The CDR3 length is 14 residues. In nucleotides, the CDR3 is TGTGCCAGCAGTTTCAGGGGAGGTGGCACTGAAGCTTTCTTT. This codes for CASSFRGGGTEAFF.

In nucleotides, the CDR3 is TGTGCCAGCAGCGAAGAACTGAACTATGGCTACACCTTC. Translated, it gives CASSEELNYGYTF. The rearrangement links TRBV7-9 to TRBJ1-2; no reliable D call. Germline CDR1 SEHNR, CDR2 FQNEAQ (reference sequence). Trimming stripped 5 bases from V and 2 bases from J, with 9 bases between. The length of the CDR3 is 13 residues.

V gene TRBV11-2 combines with J gene TRBJ1-2; 8 positions match TRBD1. Germline CDR1 and CDR2: SGHAT and FQNNGV. This CDR3 has 15 amino acids. J was trimmed by 4 bases and V by 5 bases; bases with no gene match: 9. This CDR3 reads CASSTTGGSFYGYTF. The CDR3 DNA is TGTGCCAGCAGCACCACAGGGGGGTCCTTCTATGGCTACACCTTC.

This rearrangement joins TRBV4-1 to TRBJ1-5; 10 bases agree with TRBD1. With 4 bases clipped from V and 11 bases from J, the junction kept 11 bases outside the gene matches. CDR1 is MGHRA, CDR2 YSYEKL, per germline. CDR3 length: 15 residues. The CDR3: CASSLGTGAPWAQHF. Here the CDR3 DNA reads TGCGCCAGCAGCCTGGGGACAGGGGCCCCATGGGCCCAGCATTTT.